Shown below are 12 T cell receptor beta chains from a single sample sequenced in a study of OX40 agonist ivuxolimab in advanced cancers. Clones were read by immunoSEQ multiplex PCR, and TCRdb kept only the in-frame ones, dropping some. The sample lists about 73,000 clones; about nine tenths were seen once. The specimen was CD4+ or CD8+ T cells sorted from blood, collected in a trial of the OX40 agonist ivuxolimab. These receptors all come from an adult with an advanced solid tumor such as melanoma, head and neck, liver or kidney cancer.

The V call is TRBV30, the J call TRBJ1-3; D remains unclear. With 3 bases removed from V and 8 bases from J, the gap between germline ends came to 11 bases. The CDR3 runs to 12 residues. Looked up from germline, CDR1 is GTSNPN and CDR2 is SVGIG (reference sequence). DNA for the CDR3: TGTGCCTGGAGGGGTTCGGGCGACACCATATATTTT. Translation: CAWRGSGDTIYF.

The gene calls are TRBV18 and TRBJ1-1; no definite D call. Trimming took off 3 bases at V and 5 bases at J, with 10 bases between the two ends. Germline V gene sequence: CDR1 KGHSH, CDR2 LQKENI. CDR3 length: 13 amino acids. The CDR3 loop reads CASSPAELTEAFF. The CDR3 region has the DNA TGTGCCAGCTCACCGGCAGAATTGACTGAAGCTTTCTTT.

V gene TRBV9 combines with J gene TRBJ1-2; D gene uncertain. Between the trimmed V and J ends, which lost 0 bases and 4 bases, there was a span of 16 bases. CDR1 is SGDLS and CDR2 is YYNGEE in the germline V gene. CDR3 length: 16 residues. CDR3 nucleotide sequence: TGTGCCAGCAGCGTAGAGGACGGCTTGGAGAGCTATGGCTACACCTTC. As protein: CASSVEDGLESYGYTF. Full variable domain (remainder filled in from reference TRBV9 and TRBJ1-2): DSGVTQTPKHLITATGQRVTLRCSPRSGDLSVYWYQQSLDQGLQFLIQYYNGEERAKGNILERFSAQQFPDLHSELNLSSLELGDSALYFCASSVEDGLESYGYTFGSGTRLTVV.

This chain joins TRBV5-1 and TRBJ1-4; the match to TRBD1 covers 8 bases. J was trimmed by 8 bases and V by 2 bases; bases with no gene match: 8. CDR3 length equals 15 residues. Per the germline V gene, CDR1 is SGHRS and CDR2 is YFSETQ. The CDR3 DNA reads as TGCGCCAGCAGCTTTCAGACAGGGGTACGGGAAAAACTGTTTTTT. Translated, it gives CASSFQTGVREKLFF. Combining the CDR3 with reference TRBV5-1 and TRBJ1-4 gives the whole variable domain KAGVTQTPRYLIKTRGQQVTLSCSPISGHRSVSWYQQTPGQGLQFLFEYFSETQRNKGNFPGRFSGRQFSNSRSEMNVSTLELGDSALYLCASSFQTGVREKLFFGSGTQLSVL.

This sequence joins TRBV11-2 and TRBJ2-1; the match to TRBD2 covers 9 bases. The CDR3 is 15 amino acids. Germline CDR1 is SGHAT and CDR2 is FQNNGV. The ends lost 3 bases at V and 3 bases at J; junction bases unmatched: 3. In DNA, the CDR3 is TGTGCCAGCAGCTTCCAGCGGGGGGACTACAATGAGCAGTTCTTC. It yields the protein CASSFQRGDYNEQFF.

The gene calls are TRBV2 and TRBJ2-4, with 8 nucleotides matching TRBD1. Germline V gene data show CDR1 as SNHLY and CDR2 as FYNNEI. There are 14 residues in the CDR3. J lost 3 bases, V lost 8 bases, and 6 bases had no gene match. The CDR3 DNA reads as TGTGCCAGCGGGACAGGTGCGGGCAAAAACATTCAGTACTTC. Translating gives CASGTGAGKNIQYF.

This clone is a singleton in its sample. The gene calls are TRBV6-5 and TRBJ1-2; TRBD1 might be the D (5 bases). The germline V gene has CDR1 MNHEY and CDR2 SVGAGI. The ends were cut back, 4 bases at V and 4 bases at J, with 10 bases in the middle. The CDR3 is 13 residues long. The CDR3 DNA reads TGTGCCAGCAGTTCCAGGGTTGCCTATGGCTACACCTTC. Translating gives CASSSRVAYGYTF.

The rearrangement links TRBV6-6 to TRBJ1-2; the D is unclear. Trimming left V 9 bases short and J 0 bases short, with 14 bases between. This CDR3 is 14 amino acids long. Germline loops: CDR1 MNHNY, CDR2 SVGAGI (reference sequence). The CDR3 nucleotides are TGTGCCAGTCGATCGTCCAATGCTAACTATGGCTACACCTTC. The encoded protein is CASRSSNANYGYTF.

The chain carries TRBV7-9 and TRBJ1-1; a weak D match, TRBD1 (6 bases). The CDR3 runs 11 residues. Germline-derived CDR1 and CDR2 are SEHNR and FQNEAQ (reference sequence). V lost 4 bases and J 11 bases, leaving 11 bases between the germline ends. The CDR3, as DNA: TGTGCCAGCAGCTATAAGAGGGGGGCTTTCTTT. Its protein product is CASSYKRGAFF.

This sequence joins TRBV7-9 and TRBJ1-1, with TRBD1 matching 9 bases. The CDR3 has 17 residues. V was pared by 11 bases and J by 6 bases, with 22 bases of the junction left unmatched. Germline V gene sequence: CDR1 SEHNR, CDR2 FQNEAQ (reference sequence). This CDR3 is CACGDRTGAWVRAEAFF. The CDR3 DNA is TGTGCCTGTGGGGACCGGACAGGGGCGTGGGTCAGGGCTGAAGCTTTCTTT.

This chain uses TRBV28 with TRBJ1-2, with D uncertain. V was pared by 5 bases and J by 0 bases, with 16 bases between. This CDR3 has 16 amino acids. CDR1 is MDHEN and CDR2 is SYDVKM in the germline V gene. The CDR3 region has the DNA TGTGCCAGCAGTCTAACGAAGAATTTAGCTAACTATGGCTACACCTTC. Amino acid sequence: CASSLTKNLANYGYTF.

The rearrangement joins TRBV5-4 to TRBJ1-5; D is undetermined. The CDR3 contains 14 residues. Trimming removed 1 base at V and 1 base at J, with 6 bases between. From germline, CDR1 is SGHNT and CDR2 YYREEE (reference sequence). The CDR3 is CASSLKGSNQPQHF. Here the CDR3 DNA reads TGTGCCAGCAGCTTGAAAGGGAGCAATCAGCCCCAGCATTTT.